Listed below are T cell receptor beta chains from one sample, sequenced in a study of blood T cell repertoires in COVID-19. Produced via immunoSEQ multiplex PCR; TCRdb's table is partial and in-frame only. The repertoire consists of about 280,000 clones, with roughly 90% occurring once and the leading ten covering roughly 5.1%. The sample comprised peripheral blood. Source of these receptors: a man in his forties with acute or convalescent COVID-19. CDR3s leave out the opening cysteine and the closing phenylalanine or tryptophan.

V: TRBV6-4; CDR3: ASTSVLQGAGYT
V: TRBV24-1; CDR3: ATASVSQDTQY
V: TRBV18; CDR3: ASSRSGTGGGQDTQY
V: TRBV5-4; CDR3: ASSPDRDNSPLH
V: TRBV9; CDR3: ASSVDRGGNTIY
V: TRBV11-2; CDR3: ASSSLAGGDADTQY
V: TRBV12-5; CDR3: ASALGRGVNEKLF
V: TRBV7-2; CDR3: ASSLVSTSGSTDTQY
V: TRBV18; CDR3: ASSYATGEQY
V: TRBV24-1; CDR3: ATSGGLANTGELF
V: TRBV7-2; CDR3: ASSLHLADYGYT
V: TRBV6-5; CDR3: ASSPETRTNEKLF
V: TRBV19; CDR3: ASRTQGYSNQPQH
V: TRBV19; CDR3: ASSIGEGVSFTDTQY
V: TRBV6-5; CDR3: ASSYKGTGELF
V: TRBV11-2; CDR3: ASSQGLAANTGELF
V: TRBV10-3; CDR3: AISEERGARSSKNIQY
V: TRBV19; CDR3: ASSKFGGISNQPQH
V: TRBV5-1; CDR3: ASSQGLASSTDTQY
V: TRBV7-8; CDR3: ASSLARGSGANVLT
V: TRBV18; CDR3: ASSLQSGVSNTEAF
V: TRBV6-2/TRBV6-3; CDR3: ASSYGRTSGGTDTQY
V: TRBV25-1; CDR3: ASSEYSSPLH
V: TRBV2; CDR3: ASSRERAGGGYEQY
V: TRBV11-2; CDR3: ASSGGLWGDGTYEQY
V: TRBV5-1; CDR3: ASSFTGTVNTEAF
V: TRBV13; CDR3: ASSRGNNGELF
V: TRBV5-1; CDR3: ASIPGGGETGELF
V: TRBV5-1; CDR3: ASSPGQSSGGYT
V: TRBV30; CDR3: AWSEGRRDTEAF
V: TRBV19; CDR3: ASSTGTPNTGELF
V: TRBV13; CDR3: ASSSGRGASGELF
V: TRBV11-3; CDR3: ASSDGQPTDTQY
V: TRBV5-5; CDR3: ASNLWTDKSTEAF
V: TRBV27; CDR3: ASSSSGGAIYEQF
V: TRBV19; CDR3: ASSNGYEQY
V: TRBV10-3; CDR3: AISEPWTGLNEQF
V: TRBV1; CDR3: TSSHDRALYGYT
V: TRBV12-3/TRBV12-4; CDR3: ASSSWTGEEQY
V: TRBV5-4; CDR3: ASSSLTGESSGNTIY
V: TRBV19; CDR3: ASTRTGSNQPQH
V: TRBV20-1; CDR3: SAGGVGVQY
V: TRBV3-1/TRBV3-2; CDR3: ASSQSYRQGANTIY
V: TRBV3-1/TRBV3-2; CDR3: ASSPTGIYGGGYT
V: TRBV5-4; CDR3: ASSGGLANTGELF
V: TRBV19; CDR3: ASSDRGRANEKLF
V: TRBV10-3; CDR3: AISSTGLIGYT
V: TRBV18; CDR3: ASSFGHREKEF
V: TRBV29-1; CDR3: SVEDPDSLGGYT
V: TRBV5-1; CDR3: ASSLDSGWDSPLH
V: TRBV5-4; CDR3: ASSPPQGSSIMNTEAF
V: TRBV11-2; CDR3: ASSYERQGEQY
V: TRBV30; CDR3: AWSVSGDTQY
V: TRBV19; CDR3: ASSIGTSGGSYEQY
V: TRBV9; CDR3: ASSVATGILYGYT
V: TRBV4-2; CDR3: ASSLQGDSPLH
V: TRBV5-4; CDR3: ASRYTGAEGYT
V: TRBV5-1; CDR3: ASSSGGYSEAF
V: TRBV2; CDR3: ASSDTALATYEQY